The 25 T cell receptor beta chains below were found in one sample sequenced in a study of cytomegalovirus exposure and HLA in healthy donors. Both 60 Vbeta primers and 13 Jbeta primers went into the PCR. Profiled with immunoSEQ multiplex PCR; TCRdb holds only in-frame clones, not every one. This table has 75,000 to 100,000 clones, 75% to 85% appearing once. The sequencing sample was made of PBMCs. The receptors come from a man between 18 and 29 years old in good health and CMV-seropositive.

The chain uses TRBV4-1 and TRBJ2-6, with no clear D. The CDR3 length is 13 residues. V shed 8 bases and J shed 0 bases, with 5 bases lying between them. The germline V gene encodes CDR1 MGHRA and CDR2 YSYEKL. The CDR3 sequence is CASGGSGANVLTF. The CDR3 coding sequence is TGCGCCAGCGGCGGCTCTGGGGCCAACGTCCTGACTTTC.

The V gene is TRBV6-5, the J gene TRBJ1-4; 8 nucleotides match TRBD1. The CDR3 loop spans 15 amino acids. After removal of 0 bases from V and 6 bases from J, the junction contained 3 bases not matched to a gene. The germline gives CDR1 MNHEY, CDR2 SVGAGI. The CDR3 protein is CASSYSNRGDEKLFF. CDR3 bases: TGTGCCAGCAGTTACTCGAACAGGGGGGATGAAAAACTGTTTTTT.

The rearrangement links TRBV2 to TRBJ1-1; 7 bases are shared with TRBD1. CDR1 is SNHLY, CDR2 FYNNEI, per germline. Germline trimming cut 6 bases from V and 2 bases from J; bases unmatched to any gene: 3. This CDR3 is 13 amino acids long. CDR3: CASRGTENTEAFF. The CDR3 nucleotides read TGTGCCAGCAGGGGGACAGAAAACACTGAAGCTTTCTTT.

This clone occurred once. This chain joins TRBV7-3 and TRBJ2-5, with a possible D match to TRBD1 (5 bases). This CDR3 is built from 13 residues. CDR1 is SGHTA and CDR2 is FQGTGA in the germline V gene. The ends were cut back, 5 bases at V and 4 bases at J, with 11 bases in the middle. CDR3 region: CASSIWGGETQYF. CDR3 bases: TGTGCCAGCAGCATTTGGGGCGGAGAGACCCAGTACTTC.

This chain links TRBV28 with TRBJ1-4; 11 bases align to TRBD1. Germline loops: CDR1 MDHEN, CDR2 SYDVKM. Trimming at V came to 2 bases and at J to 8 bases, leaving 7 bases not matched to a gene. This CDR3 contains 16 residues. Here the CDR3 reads CASSLIWDRGEEKLFF. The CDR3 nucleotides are TGTGCCAGCAGTTTAATTTGGGACAGGGGGGAAGAAAAACTGTTTTTT.

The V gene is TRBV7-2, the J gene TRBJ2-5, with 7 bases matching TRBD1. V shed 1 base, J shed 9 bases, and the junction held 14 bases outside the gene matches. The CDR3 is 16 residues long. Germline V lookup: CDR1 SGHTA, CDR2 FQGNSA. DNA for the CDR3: TGTGCCAGCAGCTTAGGGGGACAGAGAGGCAAAGGCGCCCAGTACTTC. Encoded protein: CASSLGGQRGKGAQYF.

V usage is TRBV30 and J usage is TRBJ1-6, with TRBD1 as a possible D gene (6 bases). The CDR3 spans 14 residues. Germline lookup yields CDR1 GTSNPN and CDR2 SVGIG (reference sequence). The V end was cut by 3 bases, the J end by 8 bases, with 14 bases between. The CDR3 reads CAWRGGQGHSPLHF. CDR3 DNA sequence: TGTGCCTGGAGAGGCGGGCAGGGGCATTCACCCCTCCACTTT.

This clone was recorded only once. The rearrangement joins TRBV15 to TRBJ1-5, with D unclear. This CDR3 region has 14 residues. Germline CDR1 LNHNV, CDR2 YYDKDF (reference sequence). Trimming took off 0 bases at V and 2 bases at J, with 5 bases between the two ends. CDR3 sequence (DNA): TGTGCCACCAGCAGAGATCGGGGCAATCAGCCCCAGCATTTT. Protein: CATSRDRGNQPQHF. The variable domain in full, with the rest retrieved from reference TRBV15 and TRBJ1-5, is DAMVIQNPRYQVTQFGKPVTLSCSQTLNHNVMYWYQQKSSQAPKLLFHYYDKDFNNEADTPDNFQSRRPNTSFCFLDIRSPGLGDTAMYLCATSRDRGNQPQHFGDGTRLSIL.

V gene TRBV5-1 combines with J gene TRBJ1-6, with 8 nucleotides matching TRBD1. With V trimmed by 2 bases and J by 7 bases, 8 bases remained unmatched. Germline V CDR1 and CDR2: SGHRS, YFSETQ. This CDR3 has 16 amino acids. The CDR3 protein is CASSFGRGQVNSPLHF. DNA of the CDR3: TGCGCCAGCAGCTTTGGCAGGGGGCAAGTAAATTCACCCCTCCACTTT.

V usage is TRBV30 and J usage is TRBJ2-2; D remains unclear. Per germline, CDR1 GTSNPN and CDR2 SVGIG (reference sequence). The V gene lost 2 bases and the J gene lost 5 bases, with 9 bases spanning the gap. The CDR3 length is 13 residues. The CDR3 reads CAWSKSQTGELFF. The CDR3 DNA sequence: TGTGCCTGGAGTAAGTCACAAACCGGGGAGCTGTTTTTT.

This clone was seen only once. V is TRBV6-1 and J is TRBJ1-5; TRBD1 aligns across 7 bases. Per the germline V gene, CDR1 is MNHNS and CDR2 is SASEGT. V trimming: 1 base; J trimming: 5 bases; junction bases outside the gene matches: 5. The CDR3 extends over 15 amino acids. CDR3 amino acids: CASSEGRQGHQPQHF. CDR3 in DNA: TGTGCCAGCAGTGAAGGAAGACAGGGTCATCAGCCCCAGCATTTT.

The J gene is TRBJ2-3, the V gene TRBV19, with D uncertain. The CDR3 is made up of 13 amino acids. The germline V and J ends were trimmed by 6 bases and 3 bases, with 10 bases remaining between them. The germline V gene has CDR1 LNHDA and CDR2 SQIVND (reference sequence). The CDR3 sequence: CASSLDFTDTQYF. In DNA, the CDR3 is TGTGCCAGTAGCCTTGACTTTACAGATACGCAGTATTTT.

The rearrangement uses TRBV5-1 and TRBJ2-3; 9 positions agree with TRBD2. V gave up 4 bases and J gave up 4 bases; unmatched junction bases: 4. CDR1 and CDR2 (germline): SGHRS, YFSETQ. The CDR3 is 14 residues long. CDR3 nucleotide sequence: TGCGCCAGCAGCCCGCGGGGGGGGTCAGATACGCAGTATTTT. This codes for CASSPRGGSDTQYF.

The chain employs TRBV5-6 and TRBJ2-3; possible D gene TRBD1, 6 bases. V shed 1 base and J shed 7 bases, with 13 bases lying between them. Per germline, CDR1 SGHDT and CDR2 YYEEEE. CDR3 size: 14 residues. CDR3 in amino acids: CASSLTGSIHTQYF. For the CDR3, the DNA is TGTGCCAGCAGCTTGACAGGGAGCATACATACGCAGTATTTT. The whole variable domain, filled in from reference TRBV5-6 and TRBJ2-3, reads DAGVTQSPTHLIKTRGQQVTLRCSPKSGHDTVSWYQQALGQGPQFIFQYYEEEERQRGNFPDRFSGHQFPNYSSELNVNALLLGDSALYLCASSLTGSIHTQYFGPGTRLTVL.

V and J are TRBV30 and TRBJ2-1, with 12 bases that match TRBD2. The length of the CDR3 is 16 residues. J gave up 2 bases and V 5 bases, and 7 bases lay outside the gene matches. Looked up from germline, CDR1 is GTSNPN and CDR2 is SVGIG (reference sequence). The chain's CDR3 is CAWASGGALTYNEQFF. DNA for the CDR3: TGTGCCTGGGCTAGCGGGGGGGCTCTTACCTACAATGAGCAGTTCTTC.

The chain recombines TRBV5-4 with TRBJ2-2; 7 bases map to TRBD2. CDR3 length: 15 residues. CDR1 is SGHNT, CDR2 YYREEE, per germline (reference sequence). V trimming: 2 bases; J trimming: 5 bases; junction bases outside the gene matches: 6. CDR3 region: CASSFPAGSTGELFF. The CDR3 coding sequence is TGTGCCAGCAGCTTCCCAGCGGGGAGTACCGGGGAGCTGTTTTTT.

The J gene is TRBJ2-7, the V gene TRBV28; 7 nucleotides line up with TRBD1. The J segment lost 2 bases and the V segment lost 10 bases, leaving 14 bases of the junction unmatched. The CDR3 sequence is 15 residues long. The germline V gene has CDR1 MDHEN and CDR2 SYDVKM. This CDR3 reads CATESSGTDPYEQYF. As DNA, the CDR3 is TGTGCCACCGAGAGCTCCGGGACAGACCCCTACGAGCAGTACTTC.

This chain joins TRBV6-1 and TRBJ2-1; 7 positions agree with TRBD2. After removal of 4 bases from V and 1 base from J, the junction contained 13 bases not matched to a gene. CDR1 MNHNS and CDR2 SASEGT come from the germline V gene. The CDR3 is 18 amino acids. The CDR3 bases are TGTGCCAGCAGTGCGGCCGGGTTGGGAGGGCAGTCCTACAATGAGCAGTTCTTC. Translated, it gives CASSAAGLGGQSYNEQFF.

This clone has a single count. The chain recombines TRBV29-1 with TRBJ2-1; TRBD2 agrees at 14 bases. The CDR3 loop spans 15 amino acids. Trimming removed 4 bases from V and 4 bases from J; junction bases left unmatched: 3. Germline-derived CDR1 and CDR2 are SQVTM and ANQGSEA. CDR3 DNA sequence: TGCAGCGTTGGGGGACTAGCGGGGGTTTACAATGAGCAGTTCTTC. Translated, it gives CSVGGLAGVYNEQFF.

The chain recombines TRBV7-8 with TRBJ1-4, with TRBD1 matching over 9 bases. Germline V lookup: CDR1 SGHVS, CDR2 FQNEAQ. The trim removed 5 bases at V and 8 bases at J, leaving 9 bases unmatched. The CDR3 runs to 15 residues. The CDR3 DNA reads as TGTGCCAGCAGCACCGGACAGGGGTCGGGAGAAAAACTGTTTTTT. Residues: CASSTGQGSGEKLFF. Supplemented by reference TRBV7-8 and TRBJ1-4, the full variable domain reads GAGVSQSPRYKVAKRGQDVALRCDPISGHVSLFWYQQALGQGPEFLTYFQNEAQLDKSGLPSDRFFAERPEGSVSTLKIQRTQQEDSAVYLCASSTGQGSGEKLFFGSGTQLSVL.

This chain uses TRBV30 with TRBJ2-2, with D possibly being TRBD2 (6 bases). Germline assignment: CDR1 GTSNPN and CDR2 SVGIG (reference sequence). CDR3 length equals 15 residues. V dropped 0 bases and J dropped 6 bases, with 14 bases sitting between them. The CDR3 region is CAWSVLGGEAGELFF. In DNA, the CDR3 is TGTGCCTGGAGTGTACTAGGAGGGGAGGCCGGGGAGCTGTTTTTT. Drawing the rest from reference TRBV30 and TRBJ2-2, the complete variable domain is SQTIHQWPATLVQPVGSPLSLECTVEGTSNPNLYWYRQAAGRGLQLLFYSVGIGQISSEVPQNLSASRPQDRQFILSSKKLLLSDSGFYLCAWSVLGGEAGELFFGEGSRLTVL.

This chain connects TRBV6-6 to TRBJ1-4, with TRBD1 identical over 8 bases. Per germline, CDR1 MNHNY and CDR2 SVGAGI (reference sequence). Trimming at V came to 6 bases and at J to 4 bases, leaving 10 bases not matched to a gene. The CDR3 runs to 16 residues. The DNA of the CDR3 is TGTGCCAGCAGCTTAACCCGGGACAGGTTTAATGAAAAACTGTTTTTT. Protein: CASSLTRDRFNEKLFF.

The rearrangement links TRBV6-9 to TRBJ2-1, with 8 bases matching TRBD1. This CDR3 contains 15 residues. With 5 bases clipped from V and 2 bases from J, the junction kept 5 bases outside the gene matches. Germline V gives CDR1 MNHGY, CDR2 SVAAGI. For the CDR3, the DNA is TGTGCCAGCAGTCAGGGACAGGTAGCCTACAATGAGCAGTTCTTC. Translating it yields CASSQGQVAYNEQFF.

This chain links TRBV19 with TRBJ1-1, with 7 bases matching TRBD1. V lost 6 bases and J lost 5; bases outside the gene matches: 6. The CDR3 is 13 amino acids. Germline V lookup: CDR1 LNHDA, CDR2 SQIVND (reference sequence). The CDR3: CASRERGRTEAFF. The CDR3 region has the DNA TGTGCCAGTAGAGAGAGGGGGCGGACTGAAGCTTTCTTT.

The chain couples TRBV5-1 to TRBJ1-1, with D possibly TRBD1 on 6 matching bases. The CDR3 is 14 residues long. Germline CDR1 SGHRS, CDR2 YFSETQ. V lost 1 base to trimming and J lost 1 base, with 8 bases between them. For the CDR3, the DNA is TGCGCCAGCAGCTTGTCGGGACAGAACACTGAAGCTTTCTTT. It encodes CASSLSGQNTEAFF.